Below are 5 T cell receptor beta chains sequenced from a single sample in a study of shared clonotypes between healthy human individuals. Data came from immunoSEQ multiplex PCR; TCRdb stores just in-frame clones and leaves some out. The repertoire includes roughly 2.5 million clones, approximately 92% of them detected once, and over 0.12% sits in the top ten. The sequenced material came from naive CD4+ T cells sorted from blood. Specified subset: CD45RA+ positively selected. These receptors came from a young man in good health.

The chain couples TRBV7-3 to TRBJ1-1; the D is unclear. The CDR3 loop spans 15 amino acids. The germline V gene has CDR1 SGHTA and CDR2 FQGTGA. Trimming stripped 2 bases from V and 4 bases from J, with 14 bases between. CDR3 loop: CASSLRAGRGTEAFF. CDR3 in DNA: TGTGCCAGCAGCTTACGAGCAGGACGGGGCACTGAAGCTTTCTTT.

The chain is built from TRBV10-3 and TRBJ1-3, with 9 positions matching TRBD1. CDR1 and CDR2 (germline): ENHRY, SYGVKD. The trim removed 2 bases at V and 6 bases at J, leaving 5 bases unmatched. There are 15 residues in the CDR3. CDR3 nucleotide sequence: TGTGCCATCAGTGAGGCGACAGGGGGTACAAACACCATATATTTT. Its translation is CAISEATGGTNTIYF.

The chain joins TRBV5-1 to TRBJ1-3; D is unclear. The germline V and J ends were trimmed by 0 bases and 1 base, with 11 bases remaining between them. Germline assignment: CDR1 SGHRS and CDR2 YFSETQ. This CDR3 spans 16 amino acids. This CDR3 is CASSLGGPPSGNTIYF. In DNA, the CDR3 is TGCGCCAGCAGCTTGGGAGGACCCCCATCTGGAAACACCATATATTTT.

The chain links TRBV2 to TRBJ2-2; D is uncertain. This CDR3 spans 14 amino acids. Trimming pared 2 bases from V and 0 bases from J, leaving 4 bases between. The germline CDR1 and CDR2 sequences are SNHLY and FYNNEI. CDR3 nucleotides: TGTGCCAGCAGTGAAACCCCGAACACCGGGGAGCTGTTTTTT. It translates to CASSETPNTGELFF.

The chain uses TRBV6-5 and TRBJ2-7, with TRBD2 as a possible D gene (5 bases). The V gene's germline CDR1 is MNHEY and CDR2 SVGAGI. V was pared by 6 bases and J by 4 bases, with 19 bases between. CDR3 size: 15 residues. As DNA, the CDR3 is TGTGCCAGCAGGGACCTAGCTGACGCATCTTACGAGCAGTACTTC. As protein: CASRDLADASYEQYF.